The following is a T cell receptor (beta chain) sequence with its context. V shed 6 bases, J shed 1 base, and the junction held 6 bases outside the gene matches. CDR3 length: 14 residues. Per germline, CDR1 KGHSH and CDR2 LQKENI. The record originates from a study of blood T cell repertoires in COVID-19. Per the study methods: It was from reference gene primer amplification that nucleated cell counts were estimated. This table comes from immunoSEQ multiplex PCR, and its TCRdb copy is limited to in-frame clones, with some not included. The V and J calls and clone size come from that table; D and trimming were worked out from the DNA. The sample contains 150,000 or so clones, over 75% of which appear only once.

Input material: peripheral blood. The genes are TRBV18 and TRBJ2-7, with 7 bases aligning to TRBD1. The TCR was taken from a man between 65 and 80 years old who had recovered from COVID-19. CDR3 nucleotide sequence: TGTGCCAGCTCGCTCAGACAGGGATCCTACGAGCAGTACTTC. It is translated as CASSLRQGSYEQYF.